The rows below give T cell receptor beta chains drawn from one sample of a study of blood T cell repertoires in COVID-19. Only in-frame clones appear in the TCRdb table, and some are missing; sequencing was by immunoSEQ multiplex PCR. This sample yields about 240,000 clones, of which almost 85% are seen a single time; more than 4.5% belongs to the top ten. Sequencing was done on a sample of peripheral blood. These receptors all stem from a man aged 45-60 years with COVID-19, enrolled during active disease. Both conserved end residues are part of each CDR3. The D gene is left open where the match is weak. The listing skips clone size in some rows; elsewhere it reads once, few, many or a size class.

d_call	clone_size	v_call	j_call	cdr3_aa	cdr3_nt
-	-	TRBV27	TRBJ2-4	CASTPFGGARRNIQYF	TGTGCCAGCACCCCTTTTGGGGGGGCGCGCAGAAACATTCAGTACTTC
-	-	TRBV11-2	TRBJ2-7	CASSQNSLEQYF	TGTGCCAGCAGCCAAAACAGTCTGGAGCAGTACTTC
TRBD2	once	TRBV12-3/TRBV12-4	TRBJ2-7	CASRGTRFGEQYF	TGTGCCAGCAGGGGGACTAGGTTTGGCGAGCAGTACTTC
-	-	TRBV4-1	TRBJ1-5	CASSQDGGAVQPQHF	TGCGCCAGCAGCCAAGACGGAGGGGCAGTTCAGCCCCAGCATTTT
-	-	TRBV15	TRBJ1-2	CATRDPTGFYGYTF	TGTGCCACCAGAGATCCCACAGGGTTCTATGGCTACACCTTC
TRBD1	-	TRBV27	TRBJ2-4	CASSSPGGAKNIQYF	TGTGCCAGCAGTTCGCCAGGGGGCGCCAAAAACATTCAGTACTTC
TRBD1	-	TRBV29-1	TRBJ1-1	CSGRQGSTEAFF	TGCAGCGGGCGACAGGGATCGACTGAAGCTTTCTTT
-	-	TRBV28	TRBJ1-6	CASSFVQGSSPLHF	TGTGCCAGCAGTTTCGTACAGGGAAGTTCACCCCTCCACTTT
-	once	TRBV4-2	TRBJ2-7	CASSQDPGVYEQYF	TGTGCCAGCAGCCAAGATCCAGGGGTGTACGAGCAGTACTTC
-	-	TRBV18	TRBJ2-2	CASSRGTGNTGELFF	TGTGCCAGCTCACGGGGTACAGGGAACACCGGGGAGCTGTTTTTT
-	few	TRBV5-1	TRBJ1-1	CASSPGGLGRNTEAFF	TGCGCCAGCAGCCCTGGAGGTCTAGGGAGGAACACTGAAGCTTTCTTT
TRBD1	-	TRBV19	TRBJ1-4	CASSISGQPNEKLFF	TGTGCCAGTAGTATCTCGGGACAGCCTAATGAAAAACTGTTTTTT
TRBD1	-	TRBV19	TRBJ1-1	CATSYRGRNTEAFF	TGTGCCACCTCTTACAGGGGCCGGAACACTGAAGCTTTCTTT
-	-	TRBV24-1	TRBJ1-4	CATQEAEKLFF	TGTGCCACTCAGGAGGCGGAAAAACTGTTTTTT
TRBD1	-	TRBV6-5	TRBJ2-2	CASSRDRPNTGELFF	TGTGCCAGCAGCCGGGACAGACCGAACACCGGGGAGCTGTTTTTT
TRBD1	-	TRBV7-3	TRBJ1-1	CASSLTGGRAFF	TGTGCCAGCAGCTTAACAGGGGGCAGGGCTTTCTTT